These 30 T cell receptor beta chains came from one sample sequenced in a study of control samples from healthy donors and cancer patients. Clones were read by immunoSEQ multiplex PCR, and TCRdb kept only the in-frame ones, dropping some. In all, the sample yields roughly 200,000 clones. The specimen was blood. The receptors shown here come from a woman aged 25 to 39 in good health.

J is TRBJ2-1 and V is TRBV11-2; D perhaps matches TRBD2 (7 bases). CDR1 and CDR2 from the germline V gene are SGHAT and FQNNGV. This CDR3 contains 15 residues. The germline V and J ends were trimmed by 2 bases and 8 bases, with 16 bases remaining between them. The CDR3 DNA follows: TGTGCCAGCAGCTTAAGTGGGGGGGCGCAAGATGAGCAGTTCTTC. Its protein product is CASSLSGGAQDEQFF.

This rearrangement joins TRBV5-1 to TRBJ2-7, with a tentative D call TRBD1 (5 bases). Germline V lookup: CDR1 SGHRS, CDR2 YFSETQ. This CDR3 spans 15 amino acids. V gave up 0 bases and J gave up 7 bases, with 17 bases separating them. The CDR3, as DNA: TGCGCCAGCAGCTTGGGGCAGGGTACCAACTCGGAGCAGTACTTC. It specifies CASSLGQGTNSEQYF.

This chain links TRBV9 with TRBJ2-7, with D perhaps TRBD2 (5 bases). Germline loops: CDR1 SGDLS, CDR2 YYNGEE. V was cut by 0 bases and J by 2 bases, with 12 bases left in between. The CDR3 covers 15 residues. CDR3: CASSVGLGSPYEQYF. CDR3 nucleotide sequence: TGTGCCAGCAGCGTAGGTCTGGGGAGTCCCTACGAGCAGTACTTC.

V usage is TRBV14 and J usage is TRBJ2-7; 8 positions agree with TRBD2. The germline CDR1 and CDR2 sequences are SGHDN and FVKESK. The CDR3 runs to 14 residues. The V and J ends lost 4 bases and 7 bases, in that order; junction bases with no gene match: 9. CDR3 sequence: CASSPLRLASEQYF. As DNA, the CDR3 is TGTGCCAGCAGCCCCCTCCGACTAGCGAGTGAGCAGTACTTC.

This chain links TRBV7-6 with TRBJ2-1, with D maybe TRBD1 (5 bases). V was trimmed by 1 base and J by 7 bases, leaving 20 bases between them. This CDR3 has 17 residues. Per the germline V gene, CDR1 is SGHVS and CDR2 is FNYEAQ. This chain's CDR3 is CASSLGALRGYVNEQFF. The CDR3 DNA follows: TGTGCCAGCAGCTTAGGGGCCCTTAGGGGTTATGTAAATGAGCAGTTCTTC.

The rearrangement joins TRBV12-3 or TRBV12-4 to TRBJ1-5; TRBD1 might be the D (5 bases). V was pared by 7 bases and J by 11 bases, with 15 bases between. The CDR3 spans 12 residues. CDR3 in DNA: TGTGCCAGCACCCCAAGCCCAGGGACCCAGCATTTT. This sequence encodes CASTPSPGTQHF.

The chain has TRBV7-2 and TRBJ1-5; the match to TRBD1 covers 7 bases. The CDR3 runs 17 residues. From germline, CDR1 is SGHTA and CDR2 FQGNSA. V gave up 5 bases and J gave up 3 bases; unmatched junction bases: 13. The CDR3 region is CASSPIMGTANNQPQHF. As DNA, the CDR3 is TGTGCCAGCAGCCCCATCATGGGGACAGCTAACAATCAGCCCCAGCATTTT.

The rearrangement joins TRBV9 to TRBJ2-7, with a weak D call TRBD2 (6 bases). The V end was cut by 3 bases, the J end by 3 bases, with 16 bases between. This CDR3 spans 15 amino acids. The germline V gene has CDR1 SGDLS and CDR2 YYNGEE. CDR3: CASSASPGSNYEQYF. CDR3 bases: TGTGCCAGCAGCGCAAGCCCCGGGAGTAACTACGAGCAGTACTTC.

J is TRBJ1-5 and V is TRBV28; D is perhaps TRBD1 (5 bases). CDR1 is MDHEN, CDR2 SYDVKM, per germline. Trimming removed 0 bases at V and 3 bases at J, with 9 bases between. The CDR3 totals 15 residues. The CDR3 reads CASSLWDKNNQPQHF. CDR3 DNA sequence: TGTGCCAGCAGTTTATGGGACAAAAACAATCAGCCCCAGCATTTT.

The chain joins TRBV18 to TRBJ1-1, with 11 nucleotides matching TRBD1. Looked up from germline, CDR1 is KGHSH and CDR2 is LQKENI. The CDR3 extends over 13 amino acids. V lost 2 bases, J lost 10 bases, and 3 bases stayed unmatched. This CDR3 reads CASSPGTGGSAFF. The CDR3 region has the DNA TGTGCCAGCTCACCAGGGACAGGGGGTTCAGCTTTCTTT.

The genes are TRBV4-1 and TRBJ2-7; 7 bases match TRBD1. V dropped 5 bases and J dropped 3; count of bases not matched to a gene: 7. CDR3 length: 14 amino acids. Germline loops: CDR1 MGHRA, CDR2 YSYEKL. The CDR3 region is CASSYPTGSYEQYF. CDR3 sequence (DNA): TGCGCCAGCAGCTACCCGACAGGGAGCTACGAGCAGTACTTC.

The V and J genes are TRBV19 and TRBJ2-5; TRBD2 matches 13 bases. CDR1 and CDR2 (germline): LNHDA, SQIVND (reference sequence). The CDR3 is 17 residues long. The V and J ends lost 3 bases and 1 base, in that order; junction bases with no gene match: 5. This CDR3 reads CASSMAGLAGAQETQYF. DNA of the CDR3: TGTGCCAGTAGTATGGCTGGACTAGCGGGGGCCCAAGAGACCCAGTACTTC.

The chain has TRBV28 and TRBJ2-7, with D perhaps given as TRBD1 or TRBD2 (7 bases each). Germline V CDR1 and CDR2: MDHEN, SYDVKM. This CDR3 has 14 amino acids. V dropped 6 bases and J dropped 7 bases, with 19 bases sitting between them. For the CDR3, the DNA is TGTGCCAGCAGCCCCCCCCACAGGGGAGGGGAGCAGTACTTC. Translated, it gives CASSPPHRGGEQYF.

The rearrangement uses TRBV19 and TRBJ1-5, with a tentative D call TRBD1 (6 bases). This CDR3 comprises 15 residues. Germline V lookup: CDR1 LNHDA, CDR2 SQIVND (reference sequence). V was trimmed by 3 bases and J by 2 bases, leaving 11 bases between them. The CDR3 region is CASSMVGGGNQPQHF. The CDR3 DNA sequence: TGTGCCAGTAGTATGGTGGGGGGCGGCAATCAGCCCCAGCATTTT.

The chain is built from TRBV5-8 and TRBJ1-6, with a tentative D call TRBD1 (6 bases). V shed 3 bases and J shed 6 bases, with 10 bases lying between them. The germline gives CDR1 SGHTS, CDR2 YDEGEE. The CDR3 loop spans 14 amino acids. This CDR3 reads CASSYGTLNSPLHF. The CDR3 nucleotides are TGTGCCAGCAGCTACGGGACACTTAATTCACCCCTCCACTTT.

The chain recombines TRBV5-1 with TRBJ1-2; TRBD1 matches at 8 bases. This CDR3 comprises 15 residues. Unmatched junction bases numbered 10, after V lost 3 bases and J lost 6 bases. Germline V gene data show CDR1 as SGHRS and CDR2 as YFSETQ. The DNA for the CDR3 is TGCGCCAGCAGCTCACCTGGACAGGGACTCGATGGCTACACCTTC. It encodes CASSSPGQGLDGYTF.

The V call is TRBV6-1, the J call TRBJ2-7; D is possibly TRBD1 (7 bases). CDR1 is MNHNS and CDR2 is SASEGT in the germline V gene. The CDR3 length is 16 residues. Trimming left V 0 bases short and J 1 base short, with 13 bases between. Written as DNA, the CDR3 is TGTGCCAGCAGTGAAGCGTCCCCAGGGGGGTCCTACGAGCAGTACTTC. It specifies CASSEASPGGSYEQYF.

The chain has TRBV11-2 and TRBJ2-3; D unclear. The CDR3 totals 14 residues. In germline, CDR1 is SGHAT, CDR2 FQNNGV. V was cut by 5 bases and J by 9 bases, with 18 bases left in between. As DNA, the CDR3 is TGTGCCAGCAGCGGAGAGCCCACGAGCAGCACGCAGTATTTT. Translation gives CASSGEPTSSTQYF.

In nucleotides, the CDR3 is TGCGCCAGCAGAGAGACAGGGGCCCCTGGGGCCAACGTCCTGACTTTC. It specifies CASRETGAPGANVLTF. J is TRBJ2-6 and V is TRBV10-2; 8 positions match TRBD1. The length of the CDR3 is 16 residues. Germline CDR1 WSHSY, CDR2 SAAADI. Trimming took 6 bases from V and 2 from J; bases not matched to a gene: 6.

The gene calls are TRBV6-5 and TRBJ1-2; D is possibly TRBD1 (5 bases). Germline CDR1 MNHEY, CDR2 SVGAGI. There are 14 residues in the CDR3. V lost 6 bases to trimming and J lost 4 bases, with 15 bases between them. The CDR3 nucleotides are TGTGCCAGCAGCCTCGGGAGGGGCAGCTATGGCTACACCTTC. Translation gives CASSLGRGSYGYTF.

V gene TRBV3-1 (or the pseudogene TRBV3-2) combines with J gene TRBJ1-4; 7 nucleotides line up with TRBD1. Germline trimming cut 4 bases from V and 1 base from J; bases unmatched to any gene: 6. This CDR3 has 16 amino acids. The germline gives CDR1 LGHDT, CDR2 YNNKEL (reference sequence). Here the CDR3 DNA reads TGTGCCAGCAGCCTAGGGGGACAGAGAACTAATGAAAAACTGTTTTTT. Protein: CASSLGGQRTNEKLFF.

This sequence joins TRBV7-2 and TRBJ2-5; TRBD1 aligns across 7 bases. V was pared by 5 bases and J by 1 base, with 7 bases of the junction left unmatched. Germline CDR1 reads SGHTA; CDR2 reads FQGNSA. There are 15 residues in the CDR3. The CDR3 DNA is TGTGCCAGCAGCGGAGGACAGGCCCTCCAAGAGACCCAGTACTTC. This encodes CASSGGQALQETQYF.

The rearrangement uses TRBV24-1 and TRBJ1-2, with D possibly matching TRBD1 (5 bases). V was pared by 3 bases and J by 0 bases, with 13 bases between. CDR1 KGHDR and CDR2 SFDVKD come from the germline V gene. CDR3 size: 16 residues. The CDR3 protein is CATSDLEGPANYGYTF. CDR3 bases: TGTGCCACCAGTGATCTGGAGGGGCCAGCTAACTATGGCTACACCTTC.

The rearrangement uses TRBV27 and TRBJ2-6, with D uncertain. There are 14 residues in the CDR3. With 0 bases removed from V and 2 bases from J, the gap between germline ends came to 2 bases. The germline V gene encodes CDR1 MNHEY and CDR2 SMNVEV (reference sequence). The CDR3 coding sequence is TGTGCCAGCAGTTTATCGACTGGGGCCAACGTCCTGACTTTC. As protein: CASSLSTGANVLTF.

The gene calls are TRBV15 and TRBJ1-5; D not certain. V was shortened by 1 base and J by 0 bases, with 7 bases between the two germline ends. Germline CDR1 LNHNV, CDR2 YYDKDF (reference sequence). The length of the CDR3 is 15 residues. For the CDR3, the DNA is TGTGCCACCAGCAGAGTAGGTTATAGCAATCAGCCCCAGCATTTT. Translating it yields CATSRVGYSNQPQHF.

This chain links TRBV19 with TRBJ1-5; 7 bases are shared with TRBD1. In germline, CDR1 is LNHDA, CDR2 SQIVND (reference sequence). V dropped 2 bases and J dropped 6; count of bases not matched to a gene: 7. There are 15 residues in the CDR3. For the CDR3, the DNA is TGTGCCAGTAGTATAACGACAGGGAAAGGTCAGCCCCAGCATTTT. It yields the protein CASSITTGKGQPQHF.

This sequence joins TRBV5-6 and TRBJ1-5, with D tentatively TRBD1 (5 bases). The CDR3 extends over 15 amino acids. V was clipped by 3 bases and J by 3 bases, with 13 bases between them. Germline V gene sequence: CDR1 SGHDT, CDR2 YYEEEE. Here the CDR3 reads CASSSSPGINQPQHF. CDR3 in DNA: TGTGCCAGCAGCTCCAGTCCAGGGATCAATCAGCCCCAGCATTTT. Together with reference TRBV5-6 and TRBJ1-5, the CDR3 gives the full variable domain: DAGVTQSPTHLIKTRGQQVTLRCSPKSGHDTVSWYQQALGQGPQFIFQYYEEEERQRGNFPDRFSGHQFPNYSSELNVNALLLGDSALYLCASSSSPGINQPQHFGDGTRLSIL.

This rearrangement joins TRBV29-1 to TRBJ1-2, with 9 bases identical to TRBD1. From germline, CDR1 is SQVTM and CDR2 ANQGSEA. The CDR3 runs 13 residues. The chain's CDR3 is CSVFGDREGGYTF. DNA of the CDR3: TGCAGTGTTTTCGGGGACAGGGAAGGCGGCTACACCTTC.

This chain connects TRBV4-2 to TRBJ1-1; possible D gene TRBD1, 6 bases. This CDR3 spans 14 amino acids. V was shortened by 2 bases and J by 4 bases, with 11 bases between the two germline ends. CDR1 is LGHNA, CDR2 YNFKEQ, per germline. DNA of the CDR3: TGTGCCAGCAGCCAACCTGGACAGTCCACTGAAGCTTTCTTT. As protein: CASSQPGQSTEAFF.

J is TRBJ2-7 and V is TRBV5-8; a possible D gene is TRBD2 (7 bases). V was clipped by 2 bases and J by 4 bases, with 16 bases between them. The CDR3 totals 15 residues. The germline CDR1 and CDR2 sequences are SGHTS and YDEGEE. CDR3 region: CASSFPRGGTYEQYF. The CDR3 region has the DNA TGTGCCAGCAGCTTTCCCAGGGGAGGGACTTACGAGCAGTACTTC.